This is a list of T cell receptor beta chains from one sample in a study of shared clonotypes between healthy human individuals. TCRdb's table, derived via immunoSEQ multiplex PCR, lists solely in-frame clones and lacks some. Of over a million clones listed, approximately 78% are singletons. The specimen sequenced was memory CD4+ T cells from PBMCs. These receptors came from a man aged 18 to 29 in good health. Some clones in this sample may be carry-over from other donors' samples. Each CDR3 is given with its conserved first and last residue. The order of the fields is D gene, V gene, J gene, clone size, CDR3 protein, CDR3 DNA. A D gene is named only where the DNA matches it firmly. Clone size appears in some rows only: once, few, many, or a class for an expanded clone.

d_gene: NA; v_gene: TRBV7-8; j_gene: TRBJ1-1; abundance: NA; CDR3aa: CASTLAGASGTEAFF; CDR3nt: TGTGCCAGCACCTTAGCCGGGGCCTCGGGGACTGAAGCTTTCTTT
d_gene: NA; v_gene: TRBV23-1; j_gene: TRBJ2-5; abundance: once; CDR3aa: CASSQASKETQYF; CDR3nt: TGCGCCAGCAGTCAAGCAAGCAAAGAGACCCAGTACTTC
d_gene: NA; v_gene: TRBV6-5; j_gene: TRBJ1-4; abundance: NA; CDR3aa: CASSYDIGRGEKLFF; CDR3nt: TGTGCCAGCAGTTACGACATTGGCAGGGGTGAAAAACTGTTTTTT
d_gene: TRBD1; v_gene: TRBV18; j_gene: TRBJ2-7; abundance: few; CDR3aa: CASSPTDRGGREQYF; CDR3nt: TGTGCCAGCTCACCCACGGACAGGGGCGGGCGCGAGCAGTACTTC
d_gene: NA; v_gene: TRBV6-1; j_gene: TRBJ1-2; abundance: few; CDR3aa: CASSDSYGYTF; CDR3nt: TGTGCCAGCAGTGACAGCTATGGCTACACCTTC
d_gene: TRBD1; v_gene: TRBV5-4; j_gene: TRBJ2-1; abundance: NA; CDR3aa: CASSSGQGAYNEQFF; CDR3nt: TGTGCCAGCAGCTCCGGACAGGGCGCCTACAATGAGCAGTTCTTC
d_gene: TRBD1; v_gene: TRBV2; j_gene: TRBJ1-5; abundance: NA; CDR3aa: CASSERQGDQPQHF; CDR3nt: TGTGCCAGCAGTGAACGGCAGGGGGATCAGCCCCAGCATTTT
d_gene: NA; v_gene: TRBV7-6; j_gene: TRBJ1-5; abundance: NA; CDR3aa: CASSLTIRGRSNQPQHF; CDR3nt: TGTGCCAGCAGCTTAACTATCCGAGGGAGAAGCAATCAGCCCCAGCATTTT
d_gene: NA; v_gene: TRBV25-1; j_gene: TRBJ2-1; abundance: NA; CDR3aa: CASSDLDSRSYNEQFF; CDR3nt: TGTGCCAGCAGTGATCTTGACAGTCGCTCCTACAATGAGCAGTTCTTC
d_gene: NA; v_gene: TRBV25-1; j_gene: TRBJ1-4; abundance: NA; CDR3aa: CASSAAAGRSNEKLFF; CDR3nt: TGTGCCAGCAGTGCAGCGGCAGGGAGGTCTAATGAAAAACTGTTTTTT
d_gene: NA; v_gene: TRBV20-1; j_gene: TRBJ1-3; abundance: NA; CDR3aa: CSARLGNTIYF; CDR3nt: TGCAGTGCTAGGCTCGGAAACACCATATATTTT
d_gene: TRBD2; v_gene: TRBV6-1; j_gene: TRBJ2-2; abundance: NA; CDR3aa: CASSVAGDTGELFF; CDR3nt: TGTGCCAGCAGTGTGGCGGGAGACACCGGGGAGCTGTTTTTT
d_gene: NA; v_gene: TRBV5-1; j_gene: TRBJ2-1; abundance: NA; CDR3aa: CASTLGGYNEQFF; CDR3nt: TGCGCCAGTACCCTCGGCGGCTACAATGAGCAGTTCTTC
d_gene: NA; v_gene: TRBV2; j_gene: TRBJ1-5; abundance: NA; CDR3aa: CASSEARAGNQPQHF; CDR3nt: TGTGCCAGCAGTGAAGCCAGGGCCGGCAATCAGCCCCAGCATTTT
d_gene: NA; v_gene: TRBV9; j_gene: TRBJ2-2; abundance: NA; CDR3aa: CASSVAASANTGELFF; CDR3nt: TGTGCCAGCAGCGTAGCAGCCTCAGCGAACACCGGGGAGCTGTTTTTT
d_gene: NA; v_gene: TRBV5-1; j_gene: TRBJ2-2; abundance: NA; CDR3aa: CASSLSGPPGFGELFF; CDR3nt: TGCGCCAGCAGCCTATCAGGACCGCCGGGGTTCGGGGAGCTGTTTTTT
d_gene: NA; v_gene: TRBV21-1; j_gene: TRBJ1-2; abundance: NA; CDR3aa: CARDRGSGVHGYTF; CDR3nt: TGTGCCAGAGACAGGGGATCTGGGGTCCATGGCTACACCTTC
d_gene: NA; v_gene: TRBV10-3; j_gene: TRBJ1-5; abundance: NA; CDR3aa: CAISDQGGGSNQPQHF; CDR3nt: TGTGCCATCAGCGATCAGGGCGGGGGAAGCAATCAGCCCCAGCATTTT
d_gene: NA; v_gene: TRBV27; j_gene: TRBJ1-6; abundance: NA; CDR3aa: CASRGLGSSYNSPLHF; CDR3nt: TGTGCCAGCAGAGGGCTAGGGAGCTCCTATAATTCACCCCTCCACTTT
d_gene: NA; v_gene: TRBV19; j_gene: TRBJ2-2; abundance: NA; CDR3aa: CASSTPAGISGELFF; CDR3nt: TGTGCCAGTAGTACGCCCGCCGGGATCAGCGGGGAGCTGTTTTTT
d_gene: TRBD2; v_gene: TRBV30; j_gene: TRBJ2-1; abundance: NA; CDR3aa: CASTPTSGNNEQFF; CDR3nt: TGTGCCTCAACACCGACTAGCGGGAACAATGAGCAGTTCTTC
d_gene: NA; v_gene: TRBV5-5; j_gene: TRBJ1-5; abundance: many; CDR3aa: CALSYIPLLGQPQHF; CDR3nt: TGTGCCCTATCATATATACCCCTTTTGGGTCAGCCCCAGCATTTT
d_gene: TRBD1; v_gene: TRBV15; j_gene: TRBJ2-1; abundance: NA; CDR3aa: CATSMYLGTGGYNEQFF; CDR3nt: TGTGCCACCAGCATGTACCTCGGGACAGGGGGCTACAATGAGCAGTTCTTC
d_gene: NA; v_gene: TRBV7-2; j_gene: TRBJ2-7; abundance: NA; CDR3aa: CASSLGGAVDEQYF; CDR3nt: TGTGCCAGCAGCTTAGGTGGGGCCGTAGACGAGCAGTACTTC
d_gene: NA; v_gene: TRBV28; j_gene: TRBJ1-2; abundance: NA; CDR3aa: CASSLGGSNYGYTF; CDR3nt: TGTGCCAGCAGTTTAGGGGGGTCTAACTATGGCTACACCTTC
d_gene: NA; v_gene: TRBV5-1; j_gene: TRBJ2-1; abundance: NA; CDR3aa: CASSFTGGKGYNEQFF; CDR3nt: TGCGCCAGCAGCTTCACAGGAGGGAAGGGCTACAATGAGCAGTTCTTC
d_gene: TRBD1; v_gene: TRBV5-4; j_gene: TRBJ2-1; abundance: NA; CDR3aa: CASSPIGGAQAYNEQFF; CDR3nt: TGTGCCAGCAGCCCTATAGGGGGCGCTCAAGCCTACAATGAGCAGTTCTTC
d_gene: TRBD1; v_gene: TRBV18; j_gene: TRBJ1-1; abundance: NA; CDR3aa: CASSSLQGRTEAFF; CDR3nt: TGTGCCAGCTCGAGCTTACAGGGGAGAACTGAAGCTTTCTTT
d_gene: NA; v_gene: TRBV15; j_gene: TRBJ2-3; abundance: NA; CDR3aa: CATSRDRASRTDTQYF; CDR3nt: TGTGCCACCAGCAGAGATCGGGCTAGCAGGACAGATACGCAGTATTTT
d_gene: TRBD2; v_gene: TRBV9; j_gene: TRBJ2-5; abundance: NA; CDR3aa: CASSYYRLAMQETQYF; CDR3nt: TGTGCCAGCAGTTACTATAGACTAGCCATGCAAGAGACCCAGTACTTC